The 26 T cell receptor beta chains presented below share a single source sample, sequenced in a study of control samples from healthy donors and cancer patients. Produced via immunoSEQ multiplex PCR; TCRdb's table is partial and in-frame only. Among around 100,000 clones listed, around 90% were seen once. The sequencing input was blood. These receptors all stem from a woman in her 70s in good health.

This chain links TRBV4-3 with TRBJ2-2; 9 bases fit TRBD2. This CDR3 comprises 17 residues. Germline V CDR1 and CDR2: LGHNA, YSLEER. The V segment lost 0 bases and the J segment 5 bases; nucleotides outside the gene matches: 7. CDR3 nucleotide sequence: TGCGCCAGCAGCCAAGATGGGGCGGGAGGGCCGACCGGGGAGCTGTTTTTT. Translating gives CASSQDGAGGPTGELFF.

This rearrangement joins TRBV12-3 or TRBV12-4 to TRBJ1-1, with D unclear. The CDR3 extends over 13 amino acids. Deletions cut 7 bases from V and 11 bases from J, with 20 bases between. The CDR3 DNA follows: TGTGCCAGCACCACTAATATTCGGTCTATGGCTTTCTTT. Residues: CASTTNIRSMAFF.

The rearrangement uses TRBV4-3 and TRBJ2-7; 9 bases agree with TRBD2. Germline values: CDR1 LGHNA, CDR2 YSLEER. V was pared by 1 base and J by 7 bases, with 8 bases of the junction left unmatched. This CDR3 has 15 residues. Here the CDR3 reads CASSQVAGGPYEQYF. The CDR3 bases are TGCGCCAGCAGCCAAGTGGCGGGAGGGCCGTATGAGCAGTACTTC.

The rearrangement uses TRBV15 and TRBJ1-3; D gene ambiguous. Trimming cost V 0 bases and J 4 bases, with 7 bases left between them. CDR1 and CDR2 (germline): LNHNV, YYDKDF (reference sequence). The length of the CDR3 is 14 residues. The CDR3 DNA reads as TGTGCCACCAGCAGAGAAGGCACCGGAAACACCATATATTTT. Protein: CATSREGTGNTIYF. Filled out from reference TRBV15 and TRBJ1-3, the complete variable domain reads DAMVIQNPRYQVTQFGKPVTLSCSQTLNHNVMYWYQQKSSQAPKLLFHYYDKDFNNEADTPDNFQSRRPNTSFCFLDIRSPGLGDTAMYLCATSREGTGNTIYFGEGSWLTVV.

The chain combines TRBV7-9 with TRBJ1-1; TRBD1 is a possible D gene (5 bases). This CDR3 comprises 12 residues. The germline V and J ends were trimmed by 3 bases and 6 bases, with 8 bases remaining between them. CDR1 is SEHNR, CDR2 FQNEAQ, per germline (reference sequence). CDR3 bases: TGTGCCAGCAGCTTCAGGGCATCTGAAGCTTTCTTT. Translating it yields CASSFRASEAFF.

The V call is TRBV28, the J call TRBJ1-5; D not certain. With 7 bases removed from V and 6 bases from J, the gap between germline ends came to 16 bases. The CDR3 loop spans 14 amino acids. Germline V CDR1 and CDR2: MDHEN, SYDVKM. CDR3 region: CASTPVGSAQPQHF. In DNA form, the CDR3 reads TGTGCCAGCACCCCGGTAGGGAGTGCTCAGCCCCAGCATTTT. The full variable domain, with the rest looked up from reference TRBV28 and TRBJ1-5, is DVKVTQSSRYLVKRTGEKVFLECVQDMDHENMFWYRQDPGLGLRLIYFSYDVKMKEKGDIPEGYSVSREKKERFSLILESASTNQTSMYLCASTPVGSAQPQHFGDGTRLSIL.

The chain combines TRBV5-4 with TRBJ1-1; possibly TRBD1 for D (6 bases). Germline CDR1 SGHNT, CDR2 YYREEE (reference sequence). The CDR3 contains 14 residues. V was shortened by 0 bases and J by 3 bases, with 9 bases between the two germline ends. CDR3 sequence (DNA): TGTGCCAGCAGCTTGGCCGCAGGGGACACTGAAGCTTTCTTT. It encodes CASSLAAGDTEAFF.

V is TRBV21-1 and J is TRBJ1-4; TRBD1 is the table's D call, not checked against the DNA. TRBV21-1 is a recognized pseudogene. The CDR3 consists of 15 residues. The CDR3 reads CASSKGQGRNEKLFF. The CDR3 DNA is TGTGCCAGCAGCAAAGGACAGGGGAGAAATGAAAAACTGTTTTTT.

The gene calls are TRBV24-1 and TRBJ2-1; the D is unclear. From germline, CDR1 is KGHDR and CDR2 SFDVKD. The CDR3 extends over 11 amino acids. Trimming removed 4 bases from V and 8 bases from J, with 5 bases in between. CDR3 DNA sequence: TGTGCCACCAGTGAGAGGCATGAGCAGTTCTTC. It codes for CATSERHEQFF.

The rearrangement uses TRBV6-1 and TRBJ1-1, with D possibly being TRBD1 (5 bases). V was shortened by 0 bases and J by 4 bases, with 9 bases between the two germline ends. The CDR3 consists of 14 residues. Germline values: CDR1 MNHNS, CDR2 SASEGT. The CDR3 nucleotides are TGTGCCAGCAGTGAAGCGGGCAGGGCCACTGAAGCTTTCTTT. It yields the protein CASSEAGRATEAFF.

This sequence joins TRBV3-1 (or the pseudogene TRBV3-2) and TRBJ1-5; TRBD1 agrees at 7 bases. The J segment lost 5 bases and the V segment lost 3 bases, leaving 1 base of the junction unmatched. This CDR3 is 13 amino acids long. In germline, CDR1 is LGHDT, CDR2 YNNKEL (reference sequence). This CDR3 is CASSQGQHQPQHF. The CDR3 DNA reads TGTGCCAGCAGCCAGGGACAGCATCAGCCCCAGCATTTT.

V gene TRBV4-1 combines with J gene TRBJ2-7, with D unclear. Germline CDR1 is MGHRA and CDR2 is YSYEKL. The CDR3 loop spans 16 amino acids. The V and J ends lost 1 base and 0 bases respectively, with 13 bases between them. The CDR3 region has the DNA TGCGCCAGCAGCCAAGTGACGTTAAGGGACTCCTACGAGCAGTACTTC. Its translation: CASSQVTLRDSYEQYF.

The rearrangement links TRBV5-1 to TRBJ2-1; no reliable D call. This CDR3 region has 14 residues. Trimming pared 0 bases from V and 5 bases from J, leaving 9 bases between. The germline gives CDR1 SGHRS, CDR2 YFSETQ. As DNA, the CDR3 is TGCGCCAGCAGCTTGGCTCCGAGAAACAATGAGCAGTTCTTC. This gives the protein CASSLAPRNNEQFF. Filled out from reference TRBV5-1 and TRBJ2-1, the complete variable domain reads KAGVTQTPRYLIKTRGQQVTLSCSPISGHRSVSWYQQTPGQGLQFLFEYFSETQRNKGNFPGRFSGRQFSNSRSEMNVSTLELGDSALYLCASSLAPRNNEQFFGPGTRLTVL.

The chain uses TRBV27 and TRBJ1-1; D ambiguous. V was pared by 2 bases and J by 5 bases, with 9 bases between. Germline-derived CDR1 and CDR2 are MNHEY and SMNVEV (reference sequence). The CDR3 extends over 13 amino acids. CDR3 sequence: CASSLEGGTEAFF. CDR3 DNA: TGTGCCAGCAGTTTAGAAGGCGGGACTGAAGCTTTCTTT.

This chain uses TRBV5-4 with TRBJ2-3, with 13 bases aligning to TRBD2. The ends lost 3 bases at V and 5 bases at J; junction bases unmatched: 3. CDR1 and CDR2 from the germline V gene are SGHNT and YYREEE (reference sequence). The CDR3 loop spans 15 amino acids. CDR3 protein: CASSSGLAGEDTQYF. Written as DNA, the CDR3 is TGTGCCAGCAGCTCCGGACTAGCGGGGGAAGATACGCAGTATTTT. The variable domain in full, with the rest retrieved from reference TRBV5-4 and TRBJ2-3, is ETGVTQSPTHLIKTRGQQVTLRCSSQSGHNTVSWYQQALGQGPQFIFQYYREEENGRGNFPPRFSGLQFPNYSSELNVNALELDDSALYLCASSSGLAGEDTQYFGPGTRLTVL.

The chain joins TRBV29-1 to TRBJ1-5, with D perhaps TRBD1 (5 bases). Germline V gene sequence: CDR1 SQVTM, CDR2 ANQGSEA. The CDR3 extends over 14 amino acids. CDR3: CSASGGRSNQPQHF. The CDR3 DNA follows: TGCAGTGCCAGCGGGGGGAGAAGCAATCAGCCCCAGCATTTT.

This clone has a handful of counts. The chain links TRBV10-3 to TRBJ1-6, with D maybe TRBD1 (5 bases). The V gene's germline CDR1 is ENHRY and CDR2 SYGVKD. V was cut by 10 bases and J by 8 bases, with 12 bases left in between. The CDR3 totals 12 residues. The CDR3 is CATRVRDSPLHF. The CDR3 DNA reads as TGTGCCACTCGGGTCAGGGATTCACCCCTCCACTTT.

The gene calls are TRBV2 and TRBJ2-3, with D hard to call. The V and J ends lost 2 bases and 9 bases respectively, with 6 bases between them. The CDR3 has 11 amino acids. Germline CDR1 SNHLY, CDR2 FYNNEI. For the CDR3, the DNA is TGTGCCAGCAGTGAAAAGGGAACGCAGTATTTT. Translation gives CASSEKGTQYF.

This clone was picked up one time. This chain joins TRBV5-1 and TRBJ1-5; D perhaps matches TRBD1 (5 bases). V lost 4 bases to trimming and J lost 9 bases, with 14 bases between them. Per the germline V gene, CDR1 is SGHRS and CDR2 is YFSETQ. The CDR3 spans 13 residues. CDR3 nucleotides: TGCGCCAGCAGCGTGGAGGGGCAGCCGCCCCAGCATTTT. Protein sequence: CASSVEGQPPQHF.

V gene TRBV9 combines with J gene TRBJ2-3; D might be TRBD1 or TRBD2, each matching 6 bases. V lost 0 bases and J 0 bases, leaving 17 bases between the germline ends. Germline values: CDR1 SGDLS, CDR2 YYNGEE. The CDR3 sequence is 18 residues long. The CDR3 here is CASSVATGGGTSTDTQYF. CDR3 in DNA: TGTGCCAGCAGCGTAGCTACAGGAGGGGGTACTAGCACAGATACGCAGTATTTT.

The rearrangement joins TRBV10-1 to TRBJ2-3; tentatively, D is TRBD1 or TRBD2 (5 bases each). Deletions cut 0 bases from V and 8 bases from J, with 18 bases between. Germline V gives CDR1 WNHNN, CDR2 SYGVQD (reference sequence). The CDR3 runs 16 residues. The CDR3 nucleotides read TGCGCCAGCAGTGAGTCGAGGGGCGGCGGAGCCAGTACGCAGTATTTT. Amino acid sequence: CASSESRGGGASTQYF.

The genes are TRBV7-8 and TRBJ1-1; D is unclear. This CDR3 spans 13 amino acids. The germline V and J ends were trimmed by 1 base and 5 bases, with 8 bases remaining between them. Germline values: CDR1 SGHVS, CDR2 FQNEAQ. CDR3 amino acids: CASSLVRETEAFF. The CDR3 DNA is TGTGCCAGCAGCTTAGTTCGGGAGACTGAAGCTTTCTTT.

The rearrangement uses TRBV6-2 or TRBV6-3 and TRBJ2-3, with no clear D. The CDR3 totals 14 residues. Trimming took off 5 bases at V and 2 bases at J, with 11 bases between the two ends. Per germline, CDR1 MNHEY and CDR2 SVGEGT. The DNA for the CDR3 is TGTGCCAGCAGTCAGGAAAATCCCACAGATACGCAGTATTTT. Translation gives CASSQENPTDTQYF.

The CDR3 region has the DNA TGTGCCAGCAGCTTAGGAGGGAGGGGCTACGAGCAGTACTTC. Protein: CASSLGGRGYEQYF. The chain carries TRBV7-2 and TRBJ2-7; 7 bases agree with TRBD2. This CDR3 region has 14 residues. The trim removed 1 base at V and 3 bases at J, leaving 3 bases unmatched. CDR1 SGHTA and CDR2 FQGNSA come from the germline V gene.

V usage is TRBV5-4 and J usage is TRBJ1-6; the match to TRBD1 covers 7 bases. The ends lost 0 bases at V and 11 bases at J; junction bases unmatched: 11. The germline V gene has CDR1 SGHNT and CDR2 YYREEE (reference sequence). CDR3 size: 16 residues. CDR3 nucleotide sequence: TGTGCCAGCAGCTTGGACCCCGACAGGGCGGTGACACCCCTCCACTTT. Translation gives CASSLDPDRAVTPLHF.

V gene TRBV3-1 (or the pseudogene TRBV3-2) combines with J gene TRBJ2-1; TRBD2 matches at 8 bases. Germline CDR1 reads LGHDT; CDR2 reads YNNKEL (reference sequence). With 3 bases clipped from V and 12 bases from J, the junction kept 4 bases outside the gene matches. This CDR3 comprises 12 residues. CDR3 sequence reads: CASSHRGGGQFF. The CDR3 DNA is TGTGCCAGCAGCCACCGGGGGGGCGGGCAGTTCTTC.